Presented here are 21 T cell receptor beta chains from one specimen sequenced in a study of cytomegalovirus exposure and HLA in healthy donors. PCR was performed using 60 Vbeta and 13 Jbeta primers. Only in-frame clones appear in the TCRdb table, and some are missing; sequencing was by immunoSEQ multiplex PCR. Of roughly 100,000 clones in the sample, roughly four fifths were seen once. Specimen: PBMCs. Receptors originate from a man aged 35 to 55 in good health and CMV-seronegative.

In its sample, this clone was seen a few times. The genes are TRBV4-1 and TRBJ1-4; D possibly corresponds to TRBD1 (5 bases). Trimming took 0 bases from V and 4 from J, leaving 12 bases between them. CDR3 length equals 16 residues. Germline loops: CDR1 MGHRA, CDR2 YSYEKL. The chain's CDR3 is CASSQDLPGGNEKLFF. CDR3 sequence (DNA): TGCGCCAGCAGCCAAGATCTTCCCGGGGGTAATGAAAAACTGTTTTTT.

This clone was found once. The genes are TRBV14 and TRBJ2-3; tentative D call: TRBD1 (6 bases). Germline values: CDR1 SGHDN, CDR2 FVKESK. V was shortened by 1 base and J by 1 base, with 9 bases between the two germline ends. The CDR3 loop spans 15 amino acids. CDR3 sequence: CASSQGPGGTDTQYF. For the CDR3, the DNA is TGTGCCAGCAGCCAAGGTCCAGGGGGCACAGATACGCAGTATTTT.

The chain employs TRBV29-1 and TRBJ1-1, with D possibly TRBD1 on 5 matching bases. V lost 2 bases and J lost 4, with 11 bases in between. The V gene's germline CDR1 is SQVTM and CDR2 ANQGSEA. CDR3 length equals 13 residues. The CDR3 is CSVEPGGPTEAFF. DNA for the CDR3: TGCAGCGTTGAACCCGGGGGTCCCACTGAAGCTTTCTTT.

The gene calls are TRBV4-3 and TRBJ2-6, with 11 bases that match TRBD1. This CDR3 has 20 amino acids. Germline CDR1 is LGHNA and CDR2 is YSLEER. The V segment lost 3 bases and the J segment 3 bases; nucleotides outside the gene matches: 13. CDR3 amino acids: CASSQRAPGQGVGGANVLTF. The CDR3 DNA follows: TGCGCCAGCAGCCAGAGAGCCCCGGGACAGGGGGTCGGTGGGGCCAACGTCCTGACTTTC.

V and J are TRBV25-1 and TRBJ1-5, with TRBD1 matching 8 bases. This CDR3 contains 14 residues. Looked up from germline, CDR1 is MGHDK and CDR2 is SYGVNS. V lost 8 bases and J lost 1; bases outside the gene matches: 4. For the CDR3, the DNA is TGTGCCAGCGGGGACAGGACGAGCAATCAGCCCCAGCATTTT. Translated: CASGDRTSNQPQHF.

V gene TRBV5-5 combines with J gene TRBJ2-2; D ambiguous. This CDR3 spans 12 amino acids. Per germline, CDR1 SGHKS and CDR2 YYEKEE (reference sequence). V gave up 0 bases and J gave up 9 bases, with 6 bases separating them. The CDR3 nucleotides are TGTGCCAGCAGCTTGGCAGTACGGGAGCTGTTTTTT. Protein: CASSLAVRELFF.

Judged by abundance, this clone is medium-sized. The chain employs TRBV6-5 and TRBJ2-7; 9 nucleotides line up with TRBD1. The CDR3 has 16 residues. Per germline, CDR1 MNHEY and CDR2 SVGAGI. V lost 2 bases to trimming and J lost 2 bases; unmatched junction nucleotides: 7. The CDR3, as DNA: TGTGCCAGCAGTTACCAAGGGACAGGGCTAACCTACGAGCAGTACTTC. It specifies CASSYQGTGLTYEQYF.

The DNA of the CDR3 is TGTGCCAGCAGTTTAAGTGGCCGGGGTAACACTGAAGCTTTCTTT. It is translated as CASSLSGRGNTEAFF. The V gene is TRBV28, the J gene TRBJ1-1; D not certain. This CDR3 is built from 15 residues. The germline V gene has CDR1 MDHEN and CDR2 SYDVKM. The V and J ends lost 2 bases and 2 bases respectively, with 12 bases between them.

This clone was recorded once. The CDR3 protein is CASSPGGPSTDTQYF. The CDR3, as DNA: TGTGCCAGCAGTCCCGGGGGGCCTAGCACAGATACGCAGTATTTT. The V and J genes are TRBV27 and TRBJ2-3; D might be TRBD2 (7 bases). The CDR3 loop spans 15 amino acids. Trimming stripped 5 bases from V and 0 bases from J, with 12 bases between. Germline V lookup: CDR1 MNHEY, CDR2 SMNVEV (reference sequence).

The chain combines TRBV21-1 with TRBJ1-5. TRBV21-1 represents a pseudogene. The CDR3 is made up of 12 amino acids. The CDR3 DNA sequence: TGTGCCAGCAGCAAAAGAAAGGAGACCCAGCATTTT. It encodes CASSKRKETQHF.

The chain uses TRBV2 and TRBJ1-6, with D possibly being TRBD1 (6 bases). This CDR3 has 15 amino acids. The V and J ends lost 7 bases and 9 bases respectively, with 19 bases between them. Looked up from germline, CDR1 is SNHLY and CDR2 is FYNNEI. The CDR3 DNA reads as TGTGCCAGCATCACTACCGGGACACTGGTTTCACCCCTCCACTTT. Its translation: CASITTGTLVSPLHF.

The V call is TRBV19, the J call TRBJ2-5; 10 positions agree with TRBD1. This CDR3 has 15 residues. Trimming cost V 5 bases and J 5 bases; bases outside gene matches: 8. CDR1 LNHDA and CDR2 SQIVND come from the germline V gene (reference sequence). The CDR3 protein is CASSLWDRGGETQYF. The DNA of the CDR3 is TGTGCCAGTAGTCTCTGGGACAGGGGAGGGGAGACCCAGTACTTC.

The rearrangement uses TRBV27 and TRBJ2-3, with TRBD2 matching 10 bases. The CDR3 is made up of 15 amino acids. CDR1 is MNHEY and CDR2 is SMNVEV in the germline V gene (reference sequence). V dropped 5 bases and J dropped 2; count of bases not matched to a gene: 4. CDR3 residues: CASSLLAGATDTQYF. CDR3 in DNA: TGTGCCAGCAGTCTGCTAGCGGGGGCCACAGATACGCAGTATTTT.

The chain employs TRBV7-9 and TRBJ2-1, with 14 bases fitting TRBD2. This CDR3 region has 17 residues. Germline V CDR1 and CDR2: SEHNR, FQNEAQ (reference sequence). V was clipped by 1 base and J by 8 bases; unmatched bases: 7. CDR3 in amino acids: CASSLETGTSGSYEQFF. DNA of the CDR3: TGTGCCAGCAGCTTAGAAACCGGGACTAGCGGGAGTTATGAGCAGTTCTTC.

The chain joins TRBV7-3 to TRBJ2-5; 8 nucleotides agree with TRBD2. Looked up from germline, CDR1 is SGHTA and CDR2 is FQGTGA. Germline trimming cut 5 bases from V and 5 bases from J; bases unmatched to any gene: 10. The CDR3 is 15 residues long. The CDR3 bases are TGTGCCAGCAGCAGTTCCGGGGGGGCTAGGGAGACCCAGTACTTC. It specifies CASSSSGGARETQYF.

This clone was seen a few times. The chain has TRBV7-2 and TRBJ2-2; D unresolved. V was shortened by 4 bases and J by 3 bases, with 12 bases between the two germline ends. Germline lookup yields CDR1 SGHTA and CDR2 FQGNSA. This CDR3 is 15 amino acids long. The CDR3 region has the DNA TGTGCCAGCAGCTCCCAGGCCTTTGACACCGGGGAGCTGTTTTTT. Protein product: CASSSQAFDTGELFF.

The chain carries TRBV5-1 and TRBJ2-4; 9 bases match TRBD1. Germline CDR1 SGHRS, CDR2 YFSETQ. The CDR3 totals 15 residues. Trimming cost V 4 bases and J 6 bases; bases outside gene matches: 8. CDR3 protein: CASSHRDRETNIQYF. Written as DNA, the CDR3 is TGCGCCAGCAGCCACCGGGACAGGGAAACAAACATTCAGTACTTC.

The chain joins TRBV18 to TRBJ1-4; D is possibly TRBD1 (6 bases). The length of the CDR3 is 12 residues. CDR1 KGHSH and CDR2 LQKENI come from the germline V gene. Trimming shortened V by 2 bases and J by 12 bases, and 10 bases separated the two germline ends. As DNA, the CDR3 is TGTGCCAGCTCACCAAGGGAGGGGGAACTGTTTTTT. Translating gives CASSPREGELFF. Combining the CDR3 with reference TRBV18 and TRBJ1-4 gives the whole variable domain NAGVMQNPRHLVRRRGQEARLRCSPMKGHSHVYWYRQLPEEGLKFMVYLQKENIIDESGMPKERFSAEFPKEGPSILRIQQVVRGDSAAYFCASSPREGELFFGSGTQLSVL.

This rearrangement joins TRBV27 to TRBJ2-1; 7 bases align to TRBD1. V lost 5 bases to trimming and J lost 10 bases; unmatched junction nucleotides: 11. The CDR3 spans 14 residues. Germline V gene data show CDR1 as MNHEY and CDR2 as SMNVEV (reference sequence). For the CDR3, the DNA is TGTGCCAGCAGTCCCTCGGACAGGTTAGGAGAGCAGTTCTTC. Its translation is CASSPSDRLGEQFF.

In its sample, this clone was seen a few times. The rearrangement joins TRBV6-5 to TRBJ1-3, with D possibly TRBD1 on 6 matching bases. The CDR3 is made up of 14 amino acids. V lost 6 bases, J lost 0 bases, and 9 bases lay in between. Germline-derived CDR1 and CDR2 are MNHEY and SVGAGI. CDR3 loop: CASRLGGSGNTIYF. DNA for the CDR3: TGTGCCAGCAGGCTAGGGGGCTCTGGAAACACCATATATTTT.

The chain recombines TRBV11-2 with TRBJ2-7; 7 bases are a match to TRBD2. The germline V gene encodes CDR1 SGHAT and CDR2 FQNNGV. V lost 5 bases and J lost 0; bases outside the gene matches: 13. CDR3 length equals 17 residues. CDR3 DNA sequence: TGTGCCAGCAGCCCGGGTGGAACGGGGGGTAGCTCCTACGAGCAGTACTTC. As protein: CASSPGGTGGSSYEQYF.